These T cell receptor beta chains were read from a single sample in a study of T-cell memory formation after mild COVID-19. TCRdb re-called the 5' RACE reads through MiXCR, storing one row per CDR3 protein. The sample includes under 550,000 distinct CDR3 sequences, roughly 18% seen only once; the top ten take about 12%. Input material: PBMCs or a T cell subset sorted from them (not recorded which). Source of these receptors: an adult woman who had mild COVID-19 (a few samples of this study predate the infection). Cell type and time point are not known. Each CDR3 is given with its conserved first and last residue.

>TRBV12-3/TRBV12-4|TRBJ2-1|12
CASRATANEQFF
>TRBV7-9|TRBJ1-3|16
CASSLERTGTGNTIYF
>TRBV19|TRBJ1-1|14
CASSIVVGNTEAFF
>TRBV12-3/TRBV12-4|TRBJ1-1|12
CASSLEGYVAFF
>TRBV19|TRBJ1-2|16
CASIAPRGQGLNGYTF
>TRBV30|TRBJ2-3|15
CAWSVLVHSTDTQYF
>TRBV20-1|TRBJ2-7|13
CSASRGGGREQYF
>TRBV5-1|TRBJ2-3|13
CASSLDQGGTQYF
>TRBV7-9|TRBJ2-7|15
CASSSASRGLDEQYF
>TRBV4-2|TRBJ2-1|15
CASSQRRYSYNEQFF
>TRBV5-1|TRBJ1-2|14
CASSFRGPNYGYTF
>TRBV24-1|TRBJ2-7|14
CATSAPGQGDEQYF
>TRBV6-1|TRBJ2-1|16
CASILPEGGTYNEQFF
>TRBV2|TRBJ1-1|13
CASSDYSVTEAFF
>TRBV20-1|TRBJ2-7|16
CSAGTSGGRTTREQYF
>TRBV7-8|TRBJ1-2|15
CASSYGTGRTYGYTF
>TRBV11-1|TRBJ1-1|16
CASSLGGQLMNTEAFF
>TRBV5-1|TRBJ2-1|14
CASRMGGAGNEQFF